The entry below gives a single TCR beta chain sequence along with its context. Seattle cases were enrolled at active infection and followed longitudinally. This entry comes from a study of blood T cell repertoires in COVID-19. Study-level background: Acute and convalescent COVID-19 specimens originated in the United States, Italy and Spain.

The authors' processing: Reference gene primers were amplified, and this amplification served to estimate nucleated cell counts. Method: immunoSEQ multiplex PCR; TCRdb's copy keeps in-frame clones and lacks some. For V, J and clone size, that table is used; D and trimming come from the DNA. The table records some 85,000 clones, about 83% of them present only once. The trim removed 2 bases at V and 3 bases at J, leaving 5 bases unmatched. This CDR3 has 16 residues. CDR1 is SNHLY and CDR2 is FYNNEI in the germline V gene. The sample taken for sequencing was peripheral blood. V gene TRBV2 combines with J gene TRBJ2-3; 10 bases fit TRBD2. This receptor was obtained from a man aged 70 or older with COVID-19, enrolled during active disease. In DNA form, the CDR3 reads TGTGCCAGCAGTGAATATCCTAGCGGGGGAACAGATACGCAGTATTTT. This sequence encodes CASSEYPSGGTDTQYF.